This section outlines one T cell receptor (beta chain) sequence together with its context. The antigen is undetermined. This sample stems from a study of cytomegalovirus exposure and HLA in healthy donors. The CDR3 length is 16 residues. Germline V gene data show CDR1 as SGHTA and CDR2 as FQGNSA. The V gene end was trimmed by 3 bases and the J gene end by 6 bases; junction bases not matched to a gene: 10. The study's findings and limits: Reports described diagnosis of cytomegalovirus status by the classifier as highly specific and sensitive. A prior analysis recorded that most TCR beta V segments were productive about 87% or about 30% of the time. A few V segments could not be told apart, such as TRBV6-2 and TRBV6-3, and were left out.

It was with 60 Vbeta and 13 Jbeta primers that the PCR ran. Generated by immunoSEQ multiplex PCR, the TCRdb table keeps only in-frame clones and is missing some. The sample table includes 100,000 to 150,000 clones. V and J are TRBV7-2 and TRBJ2-2; 7 bases match TRBD1. Sample: PBMCs. This clonotype originated in a man aged 25-45 years in good health and CMV-seronegative. Written as DNA, the CDR3 is TGTGCCAGCAGCTTTATAGGTGGGACAGATGCCGGGGAGCTGTTTTTT. Its translation is CASSFIGGTDAGELFF. The full variable domain, its missing parts supplied by reference TRBV7-2 and TRBJ2-2, is GAGVSQSPSNKVTEKGKDVELRCDPISGHTALYWYRQSLGQGLEFLIYFQGNSAPDKSGLPSDRFSAERTGGSVSTLTIQRTQQEDSAVYLCASSFIGGTDAGELFFGEGSRLTVL.